Detailed here is one T cell receptor beta chain. Clones were read by immunoSEQ multiplex PCR, and TCRdb kept only the in-frame ones, dropping some. This table has around 170,000 clones, 90% appearing once. The length of the CDR3 is 16 residues. Germline V gene sequence: CDR1 SGHTA, CDR2 FQGTGA. With V trimmed by 5 bases and J by 4 bases, 8 bases remained unmatched. This record comes from a study of blood T cell repertoires in COVID-19. The sample taken for sequencing was peripheral blood. The receptor's source is a man aged 50 or older with acute or convalescent COVID-19. The chain joins TRBV7-3 to TRBJ2-2, with 9 bases that match TRBD1. The CDR3 protein is CASSTRQGGLTGELFF. The DNA for the CDR3 is TGTGCCAGCAGCACCCGACAGGGGGGCCTCACCGGGGAGCTGTTTTTT.